What follows are 10 T cell receptor beta chains derived from one specimen sequenced in a study of blood T cells in healthy people across ages. A second PCR of 7 to 11 cycles used a sample-barcoded 5' primer and a J-beta primer mix. TCRdb re-derived calls from the 5' RACE reads in MiXCR, one entry per CDR3 protein. Counted here are 850,000 or so distinct CDR3 sequences, less than 35% occurring once; the ten biggest clones make up 17%. The sequencing sample was made of blood. The receptors derive from a woman of 80 years or more in good health.

This clonotype was seen many times. This chain connects TRBV6-2 or TRBV6-3 to TRBJ2-7; TRBD1 matches at 8 bases. The V gene's germline CDR1 is MNHEY and CDR2 SVGEGT. The CDR3 contains 13 residues. The junction had 7 bases not matched to a gene; V was cut back by 10 bases and J by 2 bases. CDR3 in DNA: TGTGCCACCGGCGACAGGGGTGCCTACGAGCAGTACTTC. Its translation: CATGDRGAYEQYF.

This clonotype was seen repeatedly, ten times or more. CDR3 nucleotide sequence: TGCAGTGCTAAAGAACTAGCGGGGAACCAAGAGACCCAGTACTTC. Its protein is CSAKELAGNQETQYF. This chain connects TRBV20-1 to TRBJ2-5, with 10 nucleotides matching TRBD2. The CDR3 is 15 amino acids. Germline trimming cut 4 bases from V and 0 bases from J; bases unmatched to any gene: 5. Germline CDR1 and CDR2: DFQATT and SNEGSKA (reference sequence).

Many counts were recorded for this clonotype. The J gene is TRBJ1-2, the V gene TRBV4-3, with D perhaps matching TRBD1 (5 bases). Trimming left V 0 bases short and J 4 bases short, with 15 bases between. CDR1 is LGHNA and CDR2 is YSLEER in the germline V gene. CDR3 length equals 16 residues. The CDR3 is CASSQDPPGGLYGYTF. The CDR3 region has the DNA TGCGCCAGCAGCCAAGATCCCCCCGGGGGACTCTATGGCTACACCTTC.

This clonotype was seen at least ten times. The genes are TRBV7-2 and TRBJ2-1; 8 nucleotides match TRBD1. CDR1 and CDR2 from the germline V gene are SGHTA and FQGNSA. J lost 3 bases, V lost 3 bases, and 4 bases had no gene match. This CDR3 is built from 15 residues. The CDR3 is CASSFTGGNYNEQFF. For the CDR3, the DNA is TGTGCCAGCAGCTTCACAGGGGGTAACTACAATGAGCAGTTCTTC.

For this clonotype: Compared with germline, one end of the junction differs, possibly owing to a read error. This chain links TRBV6-2 or TRBV6-3 with TRBJ2-1; 7 nucleotides agree with TRBD1. CDR1 and CDR2 (germline): MNHEY, SVGEGT. The CDR3 has 14 residues. DNA for the CDR3: TGCGCCAGCAGTAGGGGGCCCTCCTTCAATGAGCAGTTCTTT. This sequence encodes CASSRGPSFNEQFF.

Many counts were recorded for this clonotype. Just one base apart from a much larger clone, this may be a read error. The rearrangement uses TRBV7-9 and TRBJ2-6; 10 bases agree with TRBD1. Germline CDR1 and CDR2: SEHNR and FQNEAQ (reference sequence). The CDR3 runs to 17 residues. This chain's CDR3 is CASSFRGQGSGANVRTF. CDR3 nucleotides: TGTGCCAGCAGCTTTAGGGGACAGGGGTCTGGGGCCAACGTCCGGACTTTC.

In this sample, this clonotype turned up many times. The chain combines TRBV24-1 with TRBJ2-3; no definite D call. V dropped 5 bases and J dropped 0 bases, with 11 bases sitting between them. CDR1 KGHDR and CDR2 SFDVKD come from the germline V gene. The CDR3 covers 15 residues. The CDR3 sequence is CATSGGVLSTDTQYF. Written as DNA, the CDR3 is TGTGCCACCAGTGGTGGCGTGCTTAGCACAGATACGCAGTATTTT.

There are many counts of this clonotype. The J gene is TRBJ1-4, the V gene TRBV6-2 or TRBV6-3; unclear D gene. Trimming cost V 7 bases and J 1 base, with 13 bases left between them. The CDR3 extends over 15 amino acids. The germline CDR1 and CDR2 sequences are MNHEY and SVGEGT. The CDR3 protein is CASTSPGRTNEKLFF. In DNA form, the CDR3 reads TGTGCCAGCACCTCACCGGGCAGAACTAATGAAAAACTGTTTTTT.

In its sample, this clonotype was seen once. A much bigger clone sits one base away, suggesting this may be a read error. The rearrangement joins TRBV7-8 to TRBJ1-2, with 10 positions matching TRBD1. CDR1 SGHVS and CDR2 FQNEAQ come from the germline V gene. The CDR3 has 14 amino acids. Trimming took 4 bases from V and 9 from J; bases not matched to a gene: 8. The CDR3 loop is CASSSGTGAERYTF. The CDR3 DNA follows: TGTGCCAGCAGCTCGGGGACAGGGGCAGAGCGCTACACCTTC.

The table lists this clonotype with many counts. J is TRBJ1-4 and V is TRBV12-3 or TRBV12-4, with TRBD1 matching over 8 bases. Trimming removed 4 bases from V and 8 bases from J; junction bases left unmatched: 18. This CDR3 has 18 residues. The CDR3 here is CASSSNFIQGARGEKLFF. For the CDR3, the DNA is TGTGCCAGCAGTTCCAATTTTATCCAGGGGGCGCGGGGGGAAAAACTGTTTTTT.